One sample yielded the 5 T cell receptor beta chains listed below, sequenced in a study of Graves' ophthalmopathy and Graves' hyperthyroidism. Investigators amplified TCR beta CDR3 regions from RNA transcripts. HTBI primers primed a first-round RT-PCR, and a second-round multiplex PCR followed. From the multiplex PCR reads, TCRdb called clonotypes with MiXCR, one entry per CDR3 protein. Of 200,000 to 250,000 distinct CDR3 sequences in the sample, around a fifth were seen once. What was sequenced was peripheral blood. The receptors were gathered from a woman in her 50s with Graves' ophthalmopathy.

This chain joins TRBV6-2 or TRBV6-3 and TRBJ2-7; maybe TRBD2 (5 bases). The CDR3 covers 15 residues. The V gene lost 3 bases and the J gene lost 7 bases, with 19 bases spanning the gap. The germline V gene has CDR1 MNHEY and CDR2 SVGEGT. The CDR3 nucleotides read TGTGCCAGCAGTTATTACGGTCGGGGAGCAAGGGAGCAGTACTTC. Translating it yields CASSYYGRGAREQYF.

This clonotype was seen repeatedly, ten times or more. The chain recombines TRBV6-1 with TRBJ2-7; D is undetermined. The germline V gene encodes CDR1 MNHNS and CDR2 SASEGT. The CDR3 loop spans 13 amino acids. V was clipped by 10 bases and J by 0 bases, with 13 bases between them. CDR3 bases: TGTGCCAACTTTGATTCCTTCTCCTACGAGCAGTACTTC. Translated: CANFDSFSYEQYF.

This clonotype appeared many times. The J gene is TRBJ2-7, the V gene TRBV6-1; tentative D call: TRBD2 (5 bases). The V gene's germline CDR1 is MNHNS and CDR2 SASEGT. Trimming removed 7 bases from V and 2 bases from J, with 12 bases in between. CDR3 length: 13 amino acids. CDR3 residues: CASMRRATYEQYF. Written as DNA, the CDR3 is TGTGCCAGCATGAGGCGGGCCACCTACGAGCAGTACTTC.

In this sample, this clonotype turned up a few times. The gene calls are TRBV6-5 and TRBJ1-2; D unresolved. This CDR3 has 14 amino acids. V was clipped by 0 bases and J by 7 bases, with 12 bases between them. Germline CDR1 and CDR2: MNHEY and SVGAGI. The CDR3 reads CASSYSIGGSGYTF. The CDR3, as DNA: TGTGCCAGCAGTTACTCCATAGGCGGGTCTGGCTACACCTTC.

This chain uses TRBV12-3 or TRBV12-4 with TRBJ1-1; no clear D gene. Trimming removed 5 bases from V and 5 bases from J, with 6 bases in between. The CDR3 sequence is 11 residues long. The CDR3 reads CASSEGTEAFF. In DNA, the CDR3 is TGTGCCAGCAGTGAGGGTACTGAAGCTTTCTTT.